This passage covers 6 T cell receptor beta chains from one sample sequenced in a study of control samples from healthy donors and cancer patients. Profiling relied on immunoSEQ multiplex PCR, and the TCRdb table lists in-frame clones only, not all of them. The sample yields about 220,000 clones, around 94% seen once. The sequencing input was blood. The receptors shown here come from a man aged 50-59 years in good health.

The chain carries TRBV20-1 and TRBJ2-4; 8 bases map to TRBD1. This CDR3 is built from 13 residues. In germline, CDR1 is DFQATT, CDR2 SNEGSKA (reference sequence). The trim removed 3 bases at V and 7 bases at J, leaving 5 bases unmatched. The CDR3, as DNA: TGCAGTGCTAGTGCGACAGGGGTGAACATTCAGTACTTC. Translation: CSASATGVNIQYF.

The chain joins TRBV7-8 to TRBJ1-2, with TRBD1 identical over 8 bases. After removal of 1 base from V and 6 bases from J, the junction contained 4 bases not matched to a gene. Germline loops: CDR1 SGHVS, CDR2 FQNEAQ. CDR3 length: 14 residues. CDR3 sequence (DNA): TGTGCCAGCAGCTTAGATCGACAGGGGCATGGCTACACCTTC. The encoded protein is CASSLDRQGHGYTF.

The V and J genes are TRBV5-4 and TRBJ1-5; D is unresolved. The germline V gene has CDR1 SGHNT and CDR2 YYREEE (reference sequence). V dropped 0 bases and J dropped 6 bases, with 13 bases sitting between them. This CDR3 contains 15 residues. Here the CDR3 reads CASSLGAGNGQPQHF. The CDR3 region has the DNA TGTGCCAGCAGCTTGGGCGCTGGGAATGGTCAGCCCCAGCATTTT. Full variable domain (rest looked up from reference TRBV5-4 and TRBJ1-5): ETGVTQSPTHLIKTRGQQVTLRCSSQSGHNTVSWYQQALGQGPQFIFQYYREEENGRGNFPPRFSGLQFPNYSSELNVNALELDDSALYLCASSLGAGNGQPQHFGDGTRLSIL.

In nucleotides, the CDR3 is TGTGCCAGCAGCTCATTCGACAGGGGCGAGCAGTACTTC. It yields the protein CASSSFDRGEQYF. The chain combines TRBV12-3 or TRBV12-4 with TRBJ2-7, with TRBD1 identical over 8 bases. This CDR3 region has 13 residues. The J segment lost 6 bases and the V segment lost 6 bases, leaving 7 bases of the junction unmatched.

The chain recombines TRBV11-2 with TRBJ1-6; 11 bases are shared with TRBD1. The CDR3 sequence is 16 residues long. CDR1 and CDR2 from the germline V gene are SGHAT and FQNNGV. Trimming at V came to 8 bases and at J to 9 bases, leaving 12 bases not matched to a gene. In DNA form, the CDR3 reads TGTGCCAGCGCATCCGGATTGGGGACAGGGGGTTCACCCCTCCACTTT. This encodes CASASGLGTGGSPLHF.

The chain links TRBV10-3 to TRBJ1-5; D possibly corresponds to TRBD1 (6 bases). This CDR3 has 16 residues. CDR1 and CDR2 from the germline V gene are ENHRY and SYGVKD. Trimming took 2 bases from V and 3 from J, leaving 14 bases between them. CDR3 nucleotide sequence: TGTGCCATCAGTGAGGGGGCAGGGGTAATCAATCAGCCCCAGCATTTT. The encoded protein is CAISEGAGVINQPQHF.